This T cell receptor beta chain was captured by sequencing in a study of cytotoxic CD8 clonotypes in ibrutinib-treated CLL. Study overall: Response sampling occurred after a median roughly 11 months of treatment (range 6 to 36).

Study observations and caveats: Public clonotypes, rarely seen, contracted or held steady on treatment.

The CDR3 length is 16 residues. Trimming took off 3 bases at V and 10 bases at J, with 22 bases between the two ends. Germline CDR1 is MNHNY and CDR2 is SVGAGI (reference sequence). Depth targeted 1 in 200,000 to 1 in 1 million T cells, averaging roughly 9.3x coverage per clonotype. The repertoire was sequenced with immunoSEQ multiplex PCR; TCRdb's copy has only in-frame clones and lacks some. The table includes under 150,000 clones, over 75% detected once. Comments on this clone: Its antigen is unknown.

The sequencing used PBMCs, collected after 36 months of ibrutinib treatment. The TCR sequence derives from a human donor with chronic lymphocytic leukemia. The V call is TRBV6-6, the J call TRBJ1-5; D may be TRBD1 (5 bases). The CDR3 protein is CASSYSPLDSYQPQHF. CDR3 nucleotide sequence: TGTGCCAGCAGTTATTCCCCTCTAGACAGTTACCAACCCCAGCATTTT.